This T cell receptor (beta chain) was profiled in a study of CD8+ T cells in alopecia areata (dated by TCRdb to the late 2010s). Regarding the complete study: The treated patients, all with moderate-to-severe alopecia areata, were enrolled in an open-label pilot trial of oral tofacitinib given at 5 to 10 mg twice daily. Tofacitinib was administered for 6 to 18 months, and 6 months of follow-up off drug were then conducted to assess delayed response and recurrence. To study T cell clonal expansion in alopecia areata, the researchers applied high-throughput TCRbeta sequencing to both the C3H/HeJ mouse model and human patients. On the human side, TCRbeta sequencing was run on scalp tissue and on sorted CD4+ and CD8+ peripheral blood T cells from healthy controls and from alopecia areata patients with either patchy or totalis/universalis disease. Biopsies were taken from tofacitinib-treated patients at baseline and at 4 and 24 weeks of treatment, and a later scalp biopsy was taken in several of the tofacitinib-treated patients. Clonality in the scalp was compared among normal scalp (n=4), patchy alopecia areata scalp (n=8), and alopecia totalis/universalis scalp (n=8). RNA was obtained with the PAXgene miRNA kit for fixed scalp, the miRNeasy kit for PBMCs, and the RNeasy kit for mouse skin. TCRbeta CDR3 regions were amplified by immunoSEQ multiplex PCR using 35 Vbeta forward and 13 Jbeta reverse primers.

Libraries were made using the immunoSEQ multiplex PCR assay. For TCR sequencing, RNA was extracted from every sample and reverse transcribed into cDNA to serve as template. First-strand cDNA was synthesized using SuperScript III with a 2:1 mix of oligo-dT and random hexamers. A synthetic immune receptor repertoire was used to measure amplification bias, and any remaining bias was corrected computationally. Turning to the authors' computational methods: Raw reads were preprocessed to remove errors, and CDR3 was defined by IMGT conventions from the conserved cysteine to phenylalanine. Clonality was calculated as 1 minus Shannon entropy normalized by log2 of the number of productive unique TCRs. Whether scalp clones were CD4 or CD8 was inferred by matching scalp TCRbeta sequences against CD4 and CD8 repertoires sorted from blood. Entries here come from immuneACCESS through TCRdb and include only in-frame sequences with V and J called. Some clones fail to appear in such tables; in the studies checked, an unresolved V gene covers under half of the shortfall, and the cause of the remainder is unknown. That table is the source of V, J and clone size, and D and trimming were worked out from the DNA. The sample table contains about 180,000 clones; only one count was recorded for just under 60% of them. About 15% of the sample rests with the top ten.

Trimming takes 5 bases from V and 7 bases from J, and the germline ends sit 17 bases apart. The CDR3 numbers 14 residues from cysteine through phenylalanine. Left in the record is the CDR3 DNA by itself, 42 bases read in frame from the first base. Based on the germline V gene, the CDR1 and CDR2 sequences are MNHNS and SASEGT. Interpreted using the paper, the time point label stands for: baseline before oral tofacitinib. Lesional scalp punch biopsies and peripheral blood were obtained from alopecia areata patients. PBMCs were isolated by density centrifugation and stained for CD3, CD4 and CD8, and CD4+ and CD8+ T cells were sorted on a FACSAria. Of note for this clone: The antigen this receptor binds is unknown. No qualities accompany the bases; no much larger clone lies one base away.

Results and caveats for the whole study, not just this receptor: Lesional scalp, especially in alopecia totalis/universalis, showed higher clonality and more expanded CD8+ clones than normal scalp, suggesting antigenic drive. Unlike mouse skin, which is dominated by gammadelta T cells, normal human skin has resident alphabeta T cells that are also sequenced, and this complicates analysis of the scalp TCR repertoire. Shared TCR sequences between patients were less evident than in mice, which may be partly attributable to HLA diversity in the patient population.

Recombination joined TRBV6-1 with TRBJ1-1; the D segment cannot be called with confidence. The sequence derives from a human donor with alopecia areata. This specimen consisted of CD4+ T cells sorted from blood, obtained at week 0. The DNA sequence follows: TGTGCCAGCAGTCTCGGGGTGAGGGCTGATGAAGCTTTCTTT. Protein translation: CASSLGVRADEAFF.